Included here is one TCR beta chain sequence, with context. The data were taken from a study of blood T cell repertoires in COVID-19. Looking at the study overall: The cDNA or gDNA used as material had been derived from T cells, B-cell-depleted T cells, or PBMCs.

The assay was immunoSEQ multiplex PCR, and TCRdb's table has in-frame clones only and misses some. The sample includes some 130,000 clones, approximately 88% of them seen just once. This CDR3 spans 15 amino acids. The V end was cut by 2 bases, the J end by 6 bases, with 16 bases between. Germline CDR1 WNHNN, CDR2 SYGVQD (reference sequence). This chain connects TRBV10-1 to TRBJ1-2, with D possibly TRBD1 on 5 matching bases. This sequence originates from a man aged 45-60 years with acute or convalescent COVID-19. Sequencing was performed on peripheral blood. The CDR3 region is CASSENVQDTHGYTF. The CDR3 bases are TGCGCCAGCAGTGAGAACGTTCAGGACACCCATGGCTACACCTTC.